These 9 T cell receptor beta chains were all obtained from the same sample, sequenced in a study of blood T cell repertoires in COVID-19 (TCRdb year 2020). The library came from the immunoSEQ multiplex PCR assay. TCRdb re-hosts the immuneACCESS table, in-frame sequences only. Its copies lack some clones; in the studies checked, an unresolved V gene accounts for under half of them, and the cause for the rest is not known. The sample table holds more than 80,000 clones, of which roughly 88% were seen once. The top ten hold 6.5% to 8% of the sample. Sequencing input: peripheral blood. Source of these receptors: a man between 18 and 29 years old with COVID-19, enrolled during active disease.

The V call is TRBV28, the J call TRBJ2-1, with D hard to call. The CDR3 covers 14 residues. Looked up from germline, CDR1 is MDHEN and CDR2 is SYDVKM. Trimming left V 5 bases short and J 6 bases short, with 14 bases between. The CDR3 nucleotides are TGTGCCAGCAGTCCCAATCCGGGTCCCAATGAGCAGTTCTTC. It encodes CASSPNPGPNEQFF.

This clone was recorded once. J is TRBJ1-3 and V is TRBV2, with 7 positions matching TRBD1. The junction had 8 bases not matched to a gene; V was cut back by 8 bases and J by 4 bases. CDR1 is SNHLY, CDR2 FYNNEI, per germline. The CDR3 covers 14 residues. CDR3 bases: TGTGCCAGCGAACAGGGGTTCTCCGGAAACACCATATATTTT. Protein product: CASEQGFSGNTIYF.

The J gene is TRBJ2-1, the V gene TRBV14; TRBD1 aligns across 7 bases. Per the germline V gene, CDR1 is SGHDN and CDR2 is FVKESK. This CDR3 is built from 12 residues. Unmatched junction bases numbered 3, after V lost 6 bases and J lost 7 bases. The DNA for the CDR3 is TGTGCCAGCAGGGCGACAGGGAATGAGCAGTTCTTC. This translates into CASRATGNEQFF. Complete variable domain (other parts from reference TRBV14 and TRBJ2-1): EAGVTQFPSHSVIEKGQTVTLRCDPISGHDNLYWYRRVMGKEIKFLLHFVKESKQDESGMPNNRFLAERTGGTYSTLKVQPAELEDSGVYFCASRATGNEQFFGPGTRLTVL.

The rearrangement links TRBV7-3 to TRBJ2-1; TRBD1 aligns across 11 bases. The CDR3 runs 15 residues. The germline V gene has CDR1 SGHTA and CDR2 FQGTGA. Trimming took 3 bases from V and 7 from J; bases not matched to a gene: 5. The CDR3 DNA is TGTGCCAGCAGCTTTTCCGGGACAGGGGGGAATGAGCAGTTCTTC. Translating it yields CASSFSGTGGNEQFF.

The chain combines TRBV11-1 with TRBJ2-5; 7 bases match TRBD2. The trim removed 1 base at V and 5 bases at J, leaving 7 bases unmatched. Germline CDR1 is SGHAT and CDR2 is FQDESV (reference sequence). The CDR3 extends over 15 amino acids. The CDR3 reads CASSLGGGRDETQYF. DNA of the CDR3: TGTGCCAGCAGCTTAGGAGGTGGGAGGGACGAGACCCAGTACTTC.

This chain connects TRBV27 to TRBJ2-5, with 8 bases matching TRBD2. With 2 bases clipped from V and 5 bases from J, the junction kept 1 base outside the gene matches. The CDR3 totals 13 residues. Germline values: CDR1 MNHEY, CDR2 SMNVEV (reference sequence). CDR3 loop: CASSLASGETQYF. The DNA for the CDR3 is TGTGCCAGCAGTTTAGCTAGCGGGGAGACCCAGTACTTC.

This sequence joins TRBV28 and TRBJ2-4, with D perhaps TRBD1 (7 bases). This CDR3 contains 13 residues. The V gene lost 6 bases and the J gene lost 8 bases, with 14 bases spanning the gap. Per the germline V gene, CDR1 is MDHEN and CDR2 is SYDVKM. The CDR3 spells CASSRGRRDIQYF. Written as DNA, the CDR3 is TGTGCCAGCAGCAGGGGGAGGAGGGACATTCAGTACTTC.

The chain carries TRBV4-1 and TRBJ1-4; no firm D call. Germline V gives CDR1 MGHRA, CDR2 YSYEKL. This CDR3 has 15 amino acids. Trimming removed 1 base from V and 7 bases from J, with 13 bases in between. The DNA of the CDR3 is TGCGCCAGCAGCCAAGGTTTTCGTGGAGGTGAAAAACTGTTTTTT. It translates to CASSQGFRGGEKLFF.

The chain joins TRBV7-9 to TRBJ2-7; TRBD1 is a possible D gene (6 bases). The CDR3 contains 15 residues. CDR1 and CDR2 (germline): SEHNR, FQNEAQ (reference sequence). The V gene lost 1 base and the J gene lost 3 bases, with 13 bases spanning the gap. The CDR3 region is CASSLVGPRGYEQYF. CDR3 bases: TGTGCCAGCAGCTTAGTGGGACCCAGGGGCTACGAGCAGTACTTC.